The present entry profiles one TCR beta chain with its context. A single base separates this from a much larger clone, so it may be a read error. This sample is part of a study of T cells in Graves' hyperthyroidism and ophthalmopathy. Study-level background: The initial diagnosis was the point when peripheral blood was collected, ahead of any treatment.

For Graves' hyperthyroidism to be stable, ophthalmopathy could not progress within 18 months. Patients were aged 18 to 65, had disease duration under 2 months, and had newly diagnosed hyperthyroidism. The PBMCs were taken from around 10 ml of fresh peripheral blood. Germline V gene data show CDR1 as SEHNR and CDR2 as FQNEAQ (reference sequence). CDR3 length equals 15 residues. V was pared by 0 bases and J by 4 bases, with 4 bases of the junction left unmatched. TCR beta CDR3 regions were amplified from RNA transcripts. RT-PCR in the first round (using the HTBI primer set) targeted the TCR CDR3. Using its own MiXCR run on the multiplex PCR reads, TCRdb lists one record per CDR3 protein. Of 500,000 to 600,000 distinct CDR3 sequences detected, approximately 15% appear once; the ten largest clones hold more than 15%.

The source is a woman aged 18-30 years with Graves' hyperthyroidism. Material for sequencing was blood. This chain connects TRBV7-9 to TRBJ2-7, with 9 nucleotides matching TRBD1. The CDR3, as DNA: TGTGCCAGCAGCTTAGCCGTGGGACAGGGTTACGAGCAGTACTTC. It yields the protein CASSLAVGQGYEQYF.